This T cell receptor (beta chain) was recovered during a study of T cell responses to AZD1222 COVID-19 vaccine. Study results and caveats: Seropositivity was recorded at baseline in only a handful of AZD1222 recipients. Females made up more of the donors, who were largely white British, and clonal diversity may have come out too low.

Data came from immunoSEQ multiplex PCR; TCRdb stores just in-frame clones and leaves some out. Counted here are more than 85,000 clones, 86% occurring once; the ten biggest clones make up 5%. V was trimmed by 5 bases and J by 2 bases, leaving 13 bases between them. Germline V gene sequence: CDR1 SGHTA, CDR2 FQGNSA. This CDR3 has 15 amino acids. About this clone: What it binds is unknown.

The sequencing used peripheral blood, collected on day 0 of AZD1222 vaccination. The sequence was collected from an adult in good health. This rearrangement joins TRBV7-2 to TRBJ1-5; a possible D gene is TRBD1 (6 bases). Here the CDR3 reads CASSPQGWGNQPQHF. In DNA, the CDR3 is TGTGCCAGCAGCCCCCAGGGGTGGGGCAATCAGCCCCAGCATTTT.